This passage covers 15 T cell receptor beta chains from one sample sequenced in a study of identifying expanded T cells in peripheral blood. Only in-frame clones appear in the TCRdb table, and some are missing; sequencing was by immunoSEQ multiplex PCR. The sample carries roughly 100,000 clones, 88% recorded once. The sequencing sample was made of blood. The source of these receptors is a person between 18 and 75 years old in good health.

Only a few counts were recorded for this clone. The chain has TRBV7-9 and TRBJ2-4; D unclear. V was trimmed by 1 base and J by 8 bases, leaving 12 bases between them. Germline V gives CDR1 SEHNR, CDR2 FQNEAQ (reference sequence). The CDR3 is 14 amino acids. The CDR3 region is CASSLDGREDIQYF. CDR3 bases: TGTGCCAGCAGCTTAGACGGAAGGGAAGACATTCAGTACTTC.

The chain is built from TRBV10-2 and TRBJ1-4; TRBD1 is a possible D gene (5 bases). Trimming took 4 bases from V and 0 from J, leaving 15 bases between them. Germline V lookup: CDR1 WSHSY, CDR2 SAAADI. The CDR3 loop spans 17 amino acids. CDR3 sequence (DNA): TGCGCCAGCAGTGCGGGGGGATTAGGGGCAACTAATGAAAAACTGTTTTTT. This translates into CASSAGGLGATNEKLFF.

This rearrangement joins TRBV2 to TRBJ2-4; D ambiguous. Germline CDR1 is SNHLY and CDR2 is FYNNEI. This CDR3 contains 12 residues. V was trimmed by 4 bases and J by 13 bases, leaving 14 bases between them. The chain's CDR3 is CASSGPSWIQYF. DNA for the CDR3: TGTGCCAGCAGTGGTCCGTCATGGATACAGTACTTC.

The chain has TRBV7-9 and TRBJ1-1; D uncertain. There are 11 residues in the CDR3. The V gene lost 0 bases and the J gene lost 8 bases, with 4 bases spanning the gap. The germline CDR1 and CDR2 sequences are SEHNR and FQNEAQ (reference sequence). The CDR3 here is CASSLAREAFF. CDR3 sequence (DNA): TGTGCCAGCAGCTTAGCGCGAGAAGCTTTCTTT.

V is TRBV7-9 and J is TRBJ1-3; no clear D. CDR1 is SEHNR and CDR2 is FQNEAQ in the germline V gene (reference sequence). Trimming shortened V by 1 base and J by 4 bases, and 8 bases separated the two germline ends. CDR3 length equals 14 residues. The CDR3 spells CASSLDDRGNTIYF. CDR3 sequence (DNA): TGTGCCAGCAGCTTAGATGACCGCGGAAACACCATATATTTT.

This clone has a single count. The CDR3 coding sequence is TGTGCCAGCAGCCCGACAGGGGGCGCAGGCGGGGAGCTGTTTTTT. Its translation: CASSPTGGAGGELFF. This rearrangement joins TRBV5-4 to TRBJ2-2; TRBD1 aligns across 10 bases. After removal of 4 bases from V and 7 bases from J, the junction contained 7 bases not matched to a gene. The CDR3 covers 15 residues. The germline V gene has CDR1 SGHNT and CDR2 YYREEE (reference sequence). The complete variable domain, with remaining parts taken from reference TRBV5-4 and TRBJ2-2, reads ETGVTQSPTHLIKTRGQQVTLRCSSQSGHNTVSWYQQALGQGPQFIFQYYREEENGRGNFPPRFSGLQFPNYSSELNVNALELDDSALYLCASSPTGGAGGELFFGEGSRLTVL.

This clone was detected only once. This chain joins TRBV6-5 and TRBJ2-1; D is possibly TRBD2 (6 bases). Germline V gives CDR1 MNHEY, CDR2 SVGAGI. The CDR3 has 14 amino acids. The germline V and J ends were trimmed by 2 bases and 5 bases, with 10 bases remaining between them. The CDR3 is CASSYASDHNEQFF. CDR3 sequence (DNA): TGTGCCAGCAGTTACGCTAGCGACCACAATGAGCAGTTCTTC.

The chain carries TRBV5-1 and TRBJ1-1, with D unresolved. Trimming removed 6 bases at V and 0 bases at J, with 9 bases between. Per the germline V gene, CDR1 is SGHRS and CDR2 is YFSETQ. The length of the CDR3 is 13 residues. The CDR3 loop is CASKGPMNTEAFF. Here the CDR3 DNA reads TGCGCCAGCAAGGGTCCCATGAACACTGAAGCTTTCTTT. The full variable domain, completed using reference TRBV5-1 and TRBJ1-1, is KAGVTQTPRYLIKTRGQQVTLSCSPISGHRSVSWYQQTPGQGLQFLFEYFSETQRNKGNFPGRFSGRQFSNSRSEMNVSTLELGDSALYLCASKGPMNTEAFFGQGTRLTVV.

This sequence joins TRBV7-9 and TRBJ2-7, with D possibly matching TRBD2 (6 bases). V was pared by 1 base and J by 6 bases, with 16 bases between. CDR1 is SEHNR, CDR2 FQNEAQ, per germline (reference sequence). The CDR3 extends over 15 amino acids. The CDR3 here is CASSLGWREKGEQYF. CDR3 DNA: TGTGCCAGCAGCTTAGGGTGGAGGGAGAAGGGCGAGCAGTACTTC.

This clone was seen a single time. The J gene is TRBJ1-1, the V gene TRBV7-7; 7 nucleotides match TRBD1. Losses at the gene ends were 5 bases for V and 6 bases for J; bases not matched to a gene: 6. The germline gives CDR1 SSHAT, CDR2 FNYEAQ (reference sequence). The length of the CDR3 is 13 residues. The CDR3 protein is CASSSGTGAEAFF. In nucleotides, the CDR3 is TGTGCCAGCAGCAGCGGAACAGGGGCTGAAGCTTTCTTT.

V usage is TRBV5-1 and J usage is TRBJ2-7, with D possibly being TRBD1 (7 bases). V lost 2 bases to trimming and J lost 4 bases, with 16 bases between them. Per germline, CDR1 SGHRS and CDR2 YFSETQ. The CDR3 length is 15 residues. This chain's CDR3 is CASSFRGAGPYEQYF. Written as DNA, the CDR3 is TGCGCCAGCAGCTTCAGGGGGGCCGGGCCATACGAGCAGTACTTC.

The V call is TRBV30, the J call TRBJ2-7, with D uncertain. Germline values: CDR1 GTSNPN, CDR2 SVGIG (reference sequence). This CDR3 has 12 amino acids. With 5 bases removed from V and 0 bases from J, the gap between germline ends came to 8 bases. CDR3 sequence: CAWAGNSYEQYF. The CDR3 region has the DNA TGTGCCTGGGCTGGGAACTCCTACGAGCAGTACTTC. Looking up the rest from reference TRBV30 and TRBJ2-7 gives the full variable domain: SQTIHQWPATLVQPVGSPLSLECTVEGTSNPNLYWYRQAAGRGLQLLFYSVGIGQISSEVPQNLSASRPQDRQFILSSKKLLLSDSGFYLCAWAGNSYEQYFGPGTRLTVT.

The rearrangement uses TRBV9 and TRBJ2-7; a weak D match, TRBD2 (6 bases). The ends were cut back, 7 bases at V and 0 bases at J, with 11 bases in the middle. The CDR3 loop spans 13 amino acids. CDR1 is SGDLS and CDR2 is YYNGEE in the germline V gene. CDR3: CASGRGPSYEQYF. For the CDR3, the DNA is TGTGCCAGCGGGCGGGGCCCCTCCTACGAGCAGTACTTC.

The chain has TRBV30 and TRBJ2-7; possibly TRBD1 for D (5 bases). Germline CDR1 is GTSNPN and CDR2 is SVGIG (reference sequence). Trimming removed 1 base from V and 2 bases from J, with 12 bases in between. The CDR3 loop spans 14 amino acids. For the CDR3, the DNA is TGTGCCTGGAGTGCCATTGACAGAGCCTACGAGCAGTACTTC. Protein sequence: CAWSAIDRAYEQYF.

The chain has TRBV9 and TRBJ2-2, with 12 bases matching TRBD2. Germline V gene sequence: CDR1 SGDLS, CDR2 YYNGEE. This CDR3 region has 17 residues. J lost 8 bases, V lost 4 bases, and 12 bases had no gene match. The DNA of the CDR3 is TGTGCCAGCAGCATCACTAGCGGGAGGACGAACCGGGGGGAGCTGTTTTTT. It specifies CASSITSGRTNRGELFF.